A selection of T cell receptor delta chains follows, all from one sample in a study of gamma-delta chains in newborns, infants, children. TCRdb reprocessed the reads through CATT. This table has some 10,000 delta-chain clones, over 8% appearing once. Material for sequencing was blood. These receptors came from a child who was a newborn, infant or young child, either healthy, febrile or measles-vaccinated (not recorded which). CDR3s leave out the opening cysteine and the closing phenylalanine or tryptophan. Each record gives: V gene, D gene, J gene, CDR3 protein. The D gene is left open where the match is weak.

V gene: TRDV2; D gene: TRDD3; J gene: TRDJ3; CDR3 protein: ACDTVWGSSWDTRQMF
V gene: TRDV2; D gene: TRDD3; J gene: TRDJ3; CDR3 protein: ACDALLGDTPWDTRQMF
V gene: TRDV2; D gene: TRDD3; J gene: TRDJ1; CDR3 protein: ACDRVGDTDKLI
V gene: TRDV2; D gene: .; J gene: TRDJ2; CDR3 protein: ACDPMVGTAQLF
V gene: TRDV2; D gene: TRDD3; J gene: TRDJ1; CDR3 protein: ACDVLGDTYTDKLI
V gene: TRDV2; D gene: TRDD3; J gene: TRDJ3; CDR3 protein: ACDTVLGDTSSWDTRQMF
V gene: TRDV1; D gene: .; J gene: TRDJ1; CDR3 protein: ALGELAFLRGGGYADKLI
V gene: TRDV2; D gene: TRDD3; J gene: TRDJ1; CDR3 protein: ACDTPFTGGNTDKLI
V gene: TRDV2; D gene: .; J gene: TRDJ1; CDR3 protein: ACDPVGIRIDKLI
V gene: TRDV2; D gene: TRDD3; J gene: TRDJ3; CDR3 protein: ACDPAVLGDTWDTRQMF
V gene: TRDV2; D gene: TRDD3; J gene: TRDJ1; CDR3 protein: ACDTLLGDTLSRDTAKLI
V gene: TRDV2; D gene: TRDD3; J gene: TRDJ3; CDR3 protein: ACDTPTGGSSSWDTRQMF
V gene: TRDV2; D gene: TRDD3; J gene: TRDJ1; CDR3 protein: ACDYILGDTTDKLI
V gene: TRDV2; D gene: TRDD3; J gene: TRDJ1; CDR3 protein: ACDPVLGDVPPEYII
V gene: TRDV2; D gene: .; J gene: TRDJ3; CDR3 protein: ACDTADTSSSWDTRQMF
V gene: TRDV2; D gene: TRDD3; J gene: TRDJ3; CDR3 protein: ACDTGTGGFRSWDTRRMF
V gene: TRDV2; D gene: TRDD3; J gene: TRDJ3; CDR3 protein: ACDSGGYGSWDTRQMF
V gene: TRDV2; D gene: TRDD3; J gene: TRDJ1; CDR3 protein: ACDPAGIITDKLI
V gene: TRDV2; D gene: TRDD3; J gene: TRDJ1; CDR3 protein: ACDGLGASYTDKLI
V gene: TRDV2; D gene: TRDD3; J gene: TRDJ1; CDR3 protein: ACDPLLGDRSTDKLI
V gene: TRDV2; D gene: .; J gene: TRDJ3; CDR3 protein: ACDILGSWDTRQMF
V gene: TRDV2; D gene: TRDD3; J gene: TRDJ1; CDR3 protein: ACDTVGDVPTDKLI
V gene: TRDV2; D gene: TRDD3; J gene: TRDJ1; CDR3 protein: ACDPIRGLGALYTDKLI
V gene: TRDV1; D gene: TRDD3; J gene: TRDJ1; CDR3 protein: ALGGAKLMGDTAYTDKLI
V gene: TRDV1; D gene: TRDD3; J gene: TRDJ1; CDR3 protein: ALRHSFPISLGDIDTDKLI
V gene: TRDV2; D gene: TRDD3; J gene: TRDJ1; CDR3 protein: ACDTVTSSYPPQVLLGDTHKLI
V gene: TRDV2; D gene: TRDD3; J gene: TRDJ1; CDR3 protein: ACDTLAGDTRGIRYTDKPI
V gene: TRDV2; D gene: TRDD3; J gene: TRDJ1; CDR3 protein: ACDTLGDAQKGLI
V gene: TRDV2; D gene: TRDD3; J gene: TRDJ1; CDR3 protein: ACDTVSGSGRGIHPYTDKLI
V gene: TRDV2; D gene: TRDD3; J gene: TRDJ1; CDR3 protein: ACDTVGTGGYGKGDKLI
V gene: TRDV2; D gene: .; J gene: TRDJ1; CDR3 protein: ACDPLYGNTDKLI
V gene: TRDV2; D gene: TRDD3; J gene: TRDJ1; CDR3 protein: ACDTLGDTAPDKLI
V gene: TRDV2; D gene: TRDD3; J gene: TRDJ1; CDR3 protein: ACDPLRGILYTDKLI